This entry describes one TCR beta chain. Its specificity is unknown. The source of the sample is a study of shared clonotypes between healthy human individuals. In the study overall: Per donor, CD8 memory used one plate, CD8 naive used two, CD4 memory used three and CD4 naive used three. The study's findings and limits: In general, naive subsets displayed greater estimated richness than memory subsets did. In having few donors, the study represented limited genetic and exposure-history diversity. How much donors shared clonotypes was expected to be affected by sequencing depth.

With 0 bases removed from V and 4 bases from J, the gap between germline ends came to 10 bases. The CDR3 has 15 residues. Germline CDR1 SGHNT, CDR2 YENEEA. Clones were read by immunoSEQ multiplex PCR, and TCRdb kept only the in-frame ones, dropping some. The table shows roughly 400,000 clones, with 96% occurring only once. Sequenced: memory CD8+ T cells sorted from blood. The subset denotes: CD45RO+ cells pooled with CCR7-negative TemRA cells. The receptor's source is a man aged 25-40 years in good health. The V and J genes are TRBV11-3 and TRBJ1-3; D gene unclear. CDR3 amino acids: CASSLDPGAGNTIYF. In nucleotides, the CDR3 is TGTGCCAGCAGCTTAGATCCAGGAGCCGGAAACACCATATATTTT. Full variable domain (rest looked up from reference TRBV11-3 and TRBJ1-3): EAGVVQSPRYKIIEKKQPVAFWCNPISGHNTLYWYLQNLGQGPELLIRYENEEAVDDSQLPKDRFSAERLKGVDSTLKIQPAELGDSAVYLCASSLDPGAGNTIYFGEGSWLTVV.